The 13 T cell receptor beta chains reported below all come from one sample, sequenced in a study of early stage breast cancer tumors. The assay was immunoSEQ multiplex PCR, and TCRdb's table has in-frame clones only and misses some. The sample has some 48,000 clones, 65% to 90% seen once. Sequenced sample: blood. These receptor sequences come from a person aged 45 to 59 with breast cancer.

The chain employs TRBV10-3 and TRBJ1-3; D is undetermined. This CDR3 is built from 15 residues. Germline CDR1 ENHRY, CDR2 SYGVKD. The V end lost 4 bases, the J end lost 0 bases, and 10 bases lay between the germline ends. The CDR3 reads CAISAGLDSGNTIYF. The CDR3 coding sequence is TGTGCCATCAGTGCTGGACTGGACTCTGGAAACACCATATATTTT.

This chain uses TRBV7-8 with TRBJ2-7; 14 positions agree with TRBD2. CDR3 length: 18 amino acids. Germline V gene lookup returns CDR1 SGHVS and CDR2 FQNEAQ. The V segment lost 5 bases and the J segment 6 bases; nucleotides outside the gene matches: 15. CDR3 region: CASSAPGLAGVMITEQYF. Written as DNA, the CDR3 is TGTGCCAGCAGCGCCCCGGGACTAGCGGGAGTCATGATTACCGAGCAGTACTTC.

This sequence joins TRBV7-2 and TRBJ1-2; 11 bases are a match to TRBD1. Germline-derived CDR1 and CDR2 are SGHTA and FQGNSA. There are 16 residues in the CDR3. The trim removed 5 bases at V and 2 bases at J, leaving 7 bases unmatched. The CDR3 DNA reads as TGTGCCAGCAGCCTCGGGACAGGGGGTAGGAACTATGGCTACACCTTC. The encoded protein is CASSLGTGGRNYGYTF.

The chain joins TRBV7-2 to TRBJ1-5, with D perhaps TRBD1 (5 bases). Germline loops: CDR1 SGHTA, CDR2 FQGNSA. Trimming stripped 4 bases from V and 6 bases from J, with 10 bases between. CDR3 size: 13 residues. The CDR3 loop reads CASSSQGGQPQHF. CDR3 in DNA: TGTGCCAGCAGCTCCCAGGGAGGTCAGCCCCAGCATTTT.

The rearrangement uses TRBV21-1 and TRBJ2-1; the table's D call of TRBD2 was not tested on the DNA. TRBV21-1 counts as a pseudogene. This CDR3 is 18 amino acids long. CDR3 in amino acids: CARAIPRFLAGNDNEQFF. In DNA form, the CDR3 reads TGTGCCAGGGCCATCCCCCGATTCCTAGCGGGAAACGACAATGAGCAGTTCTTC.

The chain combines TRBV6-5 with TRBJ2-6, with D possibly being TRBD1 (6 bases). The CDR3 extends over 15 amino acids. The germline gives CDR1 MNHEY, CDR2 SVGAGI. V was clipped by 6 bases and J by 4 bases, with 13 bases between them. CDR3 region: CASSPQGRGANVLTF. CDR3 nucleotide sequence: TGTGCCAGCAGCCCACAGGGTCGAGGGGCCAACGTCCTGACTTTC.

The CDR3 sequence is CASSNVGYTF. CDR3 nucleotide sequence: TGTGCCAGCAGCAACGTAGGCTACACCTTC. This chain joins TRBV7-9 and TRBJ1-2; D ambiguous. V was clipped by 5 bases and J by 8 bases, with 6 bases between them. The CDR3 is 10 amino acids. CDR1 and CDR2 (germline): SEHNR, FQNEAQ (reference sequence).

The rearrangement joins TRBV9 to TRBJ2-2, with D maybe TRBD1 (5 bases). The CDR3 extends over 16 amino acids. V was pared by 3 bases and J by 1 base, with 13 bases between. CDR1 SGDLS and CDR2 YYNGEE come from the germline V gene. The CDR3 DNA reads TGTGCCAGCAGCGAGAGTTTGGGGCGGAACACCGGGGAGCTGTTTTTT. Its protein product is CASSESLGRNTGELFF.

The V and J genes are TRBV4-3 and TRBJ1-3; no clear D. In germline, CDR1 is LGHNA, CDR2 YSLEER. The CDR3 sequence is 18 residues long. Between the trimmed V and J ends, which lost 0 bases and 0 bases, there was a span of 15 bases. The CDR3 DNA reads TGCGCCAGCAGCCAAGAACCTCCCGGCAGGTCCTCTGGAAACACCATATATTTT. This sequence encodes CASSQEPPGRSSGNTIYF.

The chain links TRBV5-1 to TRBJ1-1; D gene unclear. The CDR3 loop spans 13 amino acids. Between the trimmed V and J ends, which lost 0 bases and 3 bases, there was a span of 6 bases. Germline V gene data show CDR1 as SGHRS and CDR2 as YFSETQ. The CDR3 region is CASSLEVDTEAFF. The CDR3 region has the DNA TGCGCCAGCAGCTTGGAAGTGGACACTGAAGCTTTCTTT.

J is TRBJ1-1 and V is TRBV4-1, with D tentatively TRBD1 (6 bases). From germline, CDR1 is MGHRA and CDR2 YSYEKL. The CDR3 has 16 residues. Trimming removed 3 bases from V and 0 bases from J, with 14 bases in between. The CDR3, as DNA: TGCGCCAGCAGCCACCTCGCGGGACACTTGAACACTGAAGCTTTCTTT. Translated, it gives CASSHLAGHLNTEAFF.

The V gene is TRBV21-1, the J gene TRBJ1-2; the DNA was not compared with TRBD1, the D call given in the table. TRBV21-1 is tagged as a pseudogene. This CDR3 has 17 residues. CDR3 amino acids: CASSKGSAGGFRYGYTF. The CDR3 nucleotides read TGTGCCAGCAGCAAAGGAAGTGCAGGGGGCTTTAGGTATGGCTACACCTTC.

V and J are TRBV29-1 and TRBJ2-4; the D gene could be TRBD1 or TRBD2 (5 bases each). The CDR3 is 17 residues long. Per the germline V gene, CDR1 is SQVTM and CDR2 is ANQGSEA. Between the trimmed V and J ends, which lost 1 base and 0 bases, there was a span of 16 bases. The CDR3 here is CSVEGTAQGLAKNIQYF. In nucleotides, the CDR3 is TGCAGCGTTGAAGGGACTGCCCAGGGATTAGCCAAAAACATTCAGTACTTC.